These 29 T cell receptor beta chains originate from one sample sequenced in a study of T cell responses to AZD1222 COVID-19 vaccine. Measured with immunoSEQ multiplex PCR; TCRdb has only the in-frame clones, and not every one. The sample lists around 130,000 clones; roughly nine tenths were seen once. Material: peripheral blood, obtained on day 0 of AZD1222 vaccination. The receptors stem from an adult in good health.

The rearrangement joins TRBV19 to TRBJ2-1; TRBD1 aligns across 8 bases. V lost 6 bases and J lost 4; bases outside the gene matches: 14. The CDR3 is 17 amino acids. Germline CDR1 is LNHDA and CDR2 is SQIVND (reference sequence). The CDR3 bases are TGTGCCAGTAGACAAATTACCACAGGGGGATTTTACAATGAGCAGTTCTTC. It encodes CASRQITTGGFYNEQFF.

This chain links TRBV4-3 with TRBJ1-4, with D possibly being TRBD1 (6 bases). The CDR3 loop spans 18 amino acids. Trimming left V 1 base short and J 0 bases short, with 15 bases between. CDR1 is LGHNA and CDR2 is YSLEER in the germline V gene. The CDR3 is CASSQGRQAAATNEKLFF. The DNA for the CDR3 is TGCGCCAGCAGCCAAGGCAGACAGGCCGCTGCAACTAATGAAAAACTGTTTTTT.

The V and J genes are TRBV30 and TRBJ2-7, with D possibly matching TRBD2 (6 bases). Per germline, CDR1 GTSNPN and CDR2 SVGIG (reference sequence). The V gene lost 1 base and the J gene lost 3 bases, with 10 bases spanning the gap. The CDR3 contains 13 residues. CDR3 in amino acids: CAWSAGLHYEQYF. The DNA of the CDR3 is TGTGCCTGGAGTGCGGGACTGCACTACGAGCAGTACTTC.

The V and J genes are TRBV5-1 and TRBJ1-3; TRBD1 is a possible D gene (5 bases). Looked up from germline, CDR1 is SGHRS and CDR2 is YFSETQ. The CDR3 has 14 amino acids. Trimming removed 5 bases at V and 3 bases at J, with 12 bases between. The CDR3 loop reads CASSDTGYGNTIYF. The CDR3 DNA is TGCGCCAGCAGTGATACAGGATATGGAAACACCATATATTTT.

Only one count was recorded for this clone. This chain joins TRBV7-2 and TRBJ2-1; 7 nucleotides line up with TRBD1. The junction had 7 bases not matched to a gene; V was cut back by 5 bases and J by 0 bases. The CDR3 totals 16 residues. CDR1 SGHTA and CDR2 FQGNSA come from the germline V gene. The CDR3 DNA is TGTGCCAGCAGCCTGTTTGCAGGGGGCTCCTACAATGAGCAGTTCTTC. This gives the protein CASSLFAGGSYNEQFF.

The CDR3 DNA follows: TGTGCCAGCAAGGTGGCGCCCTACGAGCAGTACTTC. Amino acids: CASKVAPYEQYF. The chain carries TRBV2 and TRBJ2-7; D ambiguous. Trimming removed 7 bases from V and 2 bases from J, with 9 bases in between. The CDR3 loop spans 12 amino acids. Germline V CDR1 and CDR2: SNHLY, FYNNEI.

The CDR3 bases are TGTGCCAGCAGCTTAGAGGGCAGGTATCCCTACGAGCAGTACTTC. This gives the protein CASSLEGRYPYEQYF. The chain combines TRBV11-2 with TRBJ2-7; D not certain. CDR1 is SGHAT, CDR2 FQNNGV, per germline. Trimming took 0 bases from V and 2 from J, leaving 11 bases between them. The CDR3 has 15 amino acids.

V and J are TRBV7-2 and TRBJ2-1; weak D call: TRBD2 (7 bases). CDR1 SGHTA and CDR2 FQGNSA come from the germline V gene. This CDR3 has 14 amino acids. Trimming took off 2 bases at V and 5 bases at J, with 10 bases between the two ends. The CDR3 spells CASSLRGGDNEQFF. CDR3 DNA: TGTGCCAGCAGCTTAAGGGGGGGCGACAATGAGCAGTTCTTC.

The chain joins TRBV5-1 to TRBJ2-5, with 7 bases lining up with TRBD1. Germline V CDR1 and CDR2: SGHRS, YFSETQ. CDR3 length: 13 amino acids. Losses at the gene ends were 4 bases for V and 5 bases for J; bases not matched to a gene: 5. The CDR3 region is CASSPIQGETQYF. The CDR3 nucleotides are TGCGCCAGCAGCCCTATACAGGGGGAGACCCAGTACTTC.

Only one count was recorded for this clone. The rearrangement links TRBV19 to TRBJ1-1; 12 positions agree with TRBD1. The CDR3 covers 16 residues. The V segment lost 4 bases and the J segment 4 bases; nucleotides outside the gene matches: 7. The germline gives CDR1 LNHDA, CDR2 SQIVND (reference sequence). The CDR3 here is CASSKLGQGAGTEAFF. The CDR3 DNA reads as TGTGCCAGTAGTAAGCTGGGACAGGGGGCCGGCACTGAAGCTTTCTTT.

The chain has TRBV19 and TRBJ2-7; no clear D. Trimming left V 1 base short and J 1 base short, with 8 bases between. In germline, CDR1 is LNHDA, CDR2 SQIVND (reference sequence). The CDR3 sequence is 14 residues long. The CDR3 region has the DNA TGTGCCAGTAGTATAGGGGCGGATTCCTACGAGCAGTACTTC. Amino acids: CASSIGADSYEQYF.

This chain connects TRBV11-3 to TRBJ1-1; no clear D gene. The ends were cut back, 5 bases at V and 2 bases at J, with 9 bases in the middle. The CDR3 has 13 residues. Germline assignment: CDR1 SGHNT and CDR2 YENEEA. CDR3 region: CASSPKDNTEAFF. CDR3 coding DNA: TGTGCCAGCAGCCCCAAGGATAACACTGAAGCTTTCTTT.

The chain carries TRBV6-5 and TRBJ1-1; D not resolved. Germline CDR1 reads MNHEY; CDR2 reads SVGAGI. V lost 5 bases and J lost 0, with 13 bases in between. CDR3 length equals 15 residues. CDR3 nucleotide sequence: TGTGCCAGCAGTCCCCGCGCGGGGTTGAACACTGAAGCTTTCTTT. Amino acids: CASSPRAGLNTEAFF.

The J gene is TRBJ2-6, the V gene TRBV6-5; D not resolved. V was clipped by 2 bases and J by 3 bases, with 11 bases between them. Germline V gene sequence: CDR1 MNHEY, CDR2 SVGAGI. This CDR3 spans 16 amino acids. CDR3 in amino acids: CASSYPSSGGANVLTF. DNA for the CDR3: TGTGCCAGCAGTTACCCGAGTTCGGGTGGGGCCAACGTCCTGACTTTC.

This clone was seen more than once but under ten times. J is TRBJ2-7 and V is TRBV5-4; 8 bases are a match to TRBD2. V trimming: 0 bases; J trimming: 7 bases; junction bases outside the gene matches: 12. Germline V gives CDR1 SGHNT, CDR2 YYREEE (reference sequence). The CDR3 sequence is 16 residues long. The CDR3: CASSLDGGGPRGEQYF. CDR3 coding DNA: TGTGCCAGCAGCTTGGATGGCGGGGGGCCAAGGGGGGAGCAGTACTTC.

V is TRBV5-1 and J is TRBJ1-2; unclear D gene. CDR3 length: 14 residues. Germline V lookup: CDR1 SGHRS, CDR2 YFSETQ. Trimming stripped 2 bases from V and 8 bases from J, with 16 bases between. In DNA form, the CDR3 reads TGCGCCAGCAGCTTCGAGGCTCCCCGGGGAGGCTACACCTTC. This translates into CASSFEAPRGGYTF.

V and J are TRBV2 and TRBJ1-5, with no clear D. Germline lookup yields CDR1 SNHLY and CDR2 FYNNEI. Trimming removed 0 bases at V and 6 bases at J, with 12 bases between. The CDR3 loop spans 15 amino acids. The CDR3 sequence is CASSEARTISQPQHF. Here the CDR3 DNA reads TGTGCCAGCAGTGAAGCGCGGACGATCTCTCAGCCCCAGCATTTT.

V is TRBV9 and J is TRBJ1-2; D is undetermined. The CDR3 runs 10 residues. V dropped 6 bases and J dropped 6 bases, with 6 bases sitting between them. Germline V CDR1 and CDR2: SGDLS, YYNGEE. In DNA, the CDR3 is TGTGCCAGCAAGGGTGATGGCTACACCTTC. It codes for CASKGDGYTF.

The rearrangement uses TRBV13 and TRBJ2-5; TRBD1 matches 7 bases. V lost 5 bases, J lost 1 base, and 10 bases stayed unmatched. CDR3 length equals 16 residues. Germline V gene data show CDR1 as PRHDT and CDR2 as FYEKMQ (reference sequence). The CDR3 here is CASSTIQGTSQETQYF. The CDR3 region has the DNA TGTGCCAGCAGCACCATACAGGGGACCAGCCAAGAGACCCAGTACTTC.

The rearrangement links TRBV28 to TRBJ1-5; no firm D call. The CDR3 runs 14 residues. Between the trimmed V and J ends, which lost 6 bases and 3 bases, there was a span of 12 bases. Germline V gene sequence: CDR1 MDHEN, CDR2 SYDVKM. CDR3 residues: CASSFRRINQPQHF. Written as DNA, the CDR3 is TGTGCCAGCAGCTTCAGACGGATCAATCAGCCCCAGCATTTT.

This chain joins TRBV6-2 or TRBV6-3 and TRBJ1-5; TRBD1 aligns across 10 bases. After removal of 5 bases from V and 3 bases from J, the junction contained 10 bases not matched to a gene. Germline CDR1 is MNHEY and CDR2 is SVGEGT. This CDR3 contains 17 residues. The CDR3 region has the DNA TGTGCCAGCAGTAGCCGACAGGGGGCGTATGACAATCAGCCCCAGCATTTT. Protein product: CASSSRQGAYDNQPQHF.

The genes are TRBV6-4 and TRBJ2-3, with 7 bases aligning to TRBD1. CDR3 length: 15 amino acids. Germline CDR1 MRHNA, CDR2 SNTAGT. The junction had 5 bases not matched to a gene; V was cut back by 3 bases and J by 2 bases. Written as DNA, the CDR3 is TGTGCCAGCAGTGAAGGACAGGCATCCACAGATACGCAGTATTTT. Residues: CASSEGQASTDTQYF.

The V gene is TRBV15, the J gene TRBJ1-4, with a tentative D call TRBD1 (5 bases). The V gene's germline CDR1 is LNHNV and CDR2 YYDKDF (reference sequence). The V end lost 8 bases, the J end lost 8 bases, and 18 bases lay between the germline ends. The CDR3 has 14 residues. The CDR3 spells CATAAGGIEEKLFF. The CDR3 DNA reads TGTGCCACCGCAGCGGGGGGGATAGAAGAAAAACTGTTTTTT.

Worth noting for this clone: The junction and the germline gene differ at one end; a read error may be behind it. The chain joins TRBV27 to TRBJ2-7; no clear D. The CDR3 is made up of 11 amino acids. Germline values: CDR1 MNHEY, CDR2 SMNVEV (reference sequence). CDR3 in DNA: TGTACCAGCAGTTTATCTGGTGAGCAGTACTTC. It translates to CTSSLSGEQYF.

The count of this clone is one. V gene TRBV6-5 combines with J gene TRBJ1-3; D remains unclear. The CDR3 totals 15 residues. CDR1 MNHEY and CDR2 SVGAGI come from the germline V gene. The V and J ends lost 4 bases and 0 bases respectively, with 10 bases between them. The CDR3 DNA reads TGTGCCAGCAGTTCGGACGGAAACTCTGGAAACACCATATATTTT. Amino acids: CASSSDGNSGNTIYF.

V usage is TRBV19 and J usage is TRBJ1-2, with 8 bases that match TRBD1. The germline V gene has CDR1 LNHDA and CDR2 SQIVND (reference sequence). The CDR3 extends over 13 amino acids. The V and J ends lost 8 bases and 7 bases, in that order; junction bases with no gene match: 9. The chain's CDR3 is CASRTGTFFGYTF. CDR3 DNA: TGTGCCAGTCGGACAGGGACCTTTTTTGGCTACACCTTC.

The chain employs TRBV13 and TRBJ2-7; 14 bases agree with TRBD2. The CDR3 covers 16 residues. V shed 5 bases, J shed 7 bases, and the junction held 10 bases outside the gene matches. Germline lookup yields CDR1 PRHDT and CDR2 FYEKMQ (reference sequence). CDR3 DNA sequence: TGTGCCAGCAGCCTGGGACTAGCGGGAGTGAAGGGGGAGCAGTACTTC. Translation: CASSLGLAGVKGEQYF. The whole variable domain, filled in from reference TRBV13 and TRBJ2-7, reads AAGVIQSPRHLIKEKRETATLKCYPIPRHDTVYWYQQGPGQDPQFLISFYEKMQSDKGSIPDRFSAQQFSDYHSELNMSSLELGDSALYFCASSLGLAGVKGEQYFGPGTRLTVT.

The chain employs TRBV28 and TRBJ2-2; 7 positions match TRBD2. V shed 4 bases, J shed 0 bases, and the junction held 2 bases outside the gene matches. This CDR3 spans 15 amino acids. Germline V CDR1 and CDR2: MDHEN, SYDVKM. The DNA of the CDR3 is TGTGCCAGCAGTTCAGCGGGATCGAACACCGGGGAGCTGTTTTTT. Translation gives CASSSAGSNTGELFF.

This clone is categorized as medium-sized. This chain joins TRBV2 and TRBJ1-2, with TRBD1 as a possible D gene (5 bases). Between the trimmed V and J ends, which lost 2 bases and 4 bases, there was a span of 8 bases. CDR3 size: 13 residues. From germline, CDR1 is SNHLY and CDR2 FYNNEI. The CDR3 sequence: CASSEWDGYGYTF. The CDR3 region has the DNA TGTGCCAGCAGTGAATGGGACGGCTATGGCTACACCTTC. The entire variable domain, with the rest obtained from reference TRBV2 and TRBJ1-2, is as follows: EPEVTQTPSHQVTQMGQEVILRCVPISNHLYFYWYRQILGQKVEFLVSFYNNEISEKSEIFDDQFSVERPDGSNFTLKIRSTKLEDSAMYFCASSEWDGYGYTFGSGTRLTVV.